This is a list of T cell receptor beta chains from one sample in a study of cytomegalovirus exposure and HLA in healthy donors. Repertoires were generated with immunoSEQ multiplex PCR, while TCRdb's copy carries only in-frame clones and drops some. The table shows 140,000 to 150,000 clones, with over 90% occurring only once. The source material was PBMCs. Receptors originate from a man aged 18 to 35 in good health and CMV-seropositive. The CDR3 runs from the conserved cysteine through the conserved F or W. A D gene is named only where the DNA matches it firmly. The listing skips clone size in some rows; elsewhere it reads once, few, many or a size class.

clone size,V gene,D gene,J gene,CDR3 DNA,CDR3 protein
NA,TRBV5-1,TRBD1,TRBJ1-1,TGCGCCAGCAGCGACACAGGGGCCACCACTGAAGCTTTCTTT,CASSDTGATTEAFF
NA,TRBV27,TRBD1,TRBJ2-7,TGTGCCAGCAGCACCCTCGGACAGGGGAGAAACTACGAGCAGTACTTC,CASSTLGQGRNYEQYF
NA,TRBV2,TRBD2,TRBJ2-1,TGTGCCAGCAGTGTGGGAGGGGCTGTCTACAATGAGCAGTTCTTC,CASSVGGAVYNEQFF
NA,TRBV7-6,TRBD1,TRBJ1-4,TGTGCCAGCAGCTCCAGGACAGGGTATGAAGAAAAACTGTTTTTT,CASSSRTGYEEKLFF
NA,TRBV7-6,TRBD2,TRBJ2-2,TGTGCCAGCAGCACGCAAGAGGGACTAGCGGGGAACACCGGGGAGCTGTTTTTT,CASSTQEGLAGNTGELFF
NA,TRBV4-2,TRBD2,TRBJ2-6,TGTGCCAGCAGCCAAGATCGGCTAGCGGGAGTGCCCGGGGCCAACGTCCTGACTTTC,CASSQDRLAGVPGANVLTF
NA,TRBV2,NA,TRBJ2-5,TGTGCCAGCAGTGCCTTGGCCACCATCCAAGAGACCCAGTACTTC,CASSALATIQETQYF
NA,TRBV6-5,NA,TRBJ1-1,TGTGCCAGCAGTTCTAACGTCCTTTCAGGGAAAAGTGTAGCTTTCTTT,CASSSNVLSGKSVAFF
NA,TRBV29-1,NA,TRBJ2-1,TGCAGCGTTGAAGAGCCCCTTAGCTCCTACAATGAGCAGTTCTTC,CSVEEPLSSYNEQFF
NA,TRBV6-6,TRBD2,TRBJ2-7,TGTGCCAGCAGTTCAAGCGGGGGGTCCTACGAGCAGTACTTC,CASSSSGGSYEQYF
NA,TRBV10-3,NA,TRBJ1-1,TGTGCCATCAGTGGAGGGGGTGTGCAGCGTGAAGCTTTCTTT,CAISGGGVQREAFF
once,TRBV7-2,TRBD2,TRBJ2-3,TGTGCCAGCAGCTTAGTTAGCGGGAGCACAGATACGCAGTATTTT,CASSLVSGSTDTQYF
NA,TRBV7-8,TRBD2,TRBJ2-7,TGTGCCAGCAGCCTCAAACCGGGGACTAGCGGGTTGTACGAGCAGTACTTC,CASSLKPGTSGLYEQYF
once,TRBV7-3,TRBD2,TRBJ2-1,TGTGCCAGCAGTACGGCGGGAGGCGCCTACAATGAGCAGTTCTTC,CASSTAGGAYNEQFF
NA,TRBV19,NA,TRBJ2-3,TGTGCCAGTAGCACCCCAGGAGGGAGAGTGGGCACAGATACGCAGTATTTT,CASSTPGGRVGTDTQYF
NA,TRBV30,TRBD1,TRBJ1-1,TGTGCCTGGAGTGTCCCGGGACAGCTAGGTTGGGCTTTCTTT,CAWSVPGQLGWAFF
NA,TRBV4-2,NA,TRBJ2-2,TGTGCCAGCAGCCAAGAGCTGGGGGGAGGTGGCACCGGGGAGCTGTTTTTT,CASSQELGGGGTGELFF
NA,TRBV25-1,TRBD2,TRBJ2-5,TGTGCCAGCAGCTCCGGACTAGCGGGAGGAGAGACCCAGTACTTC,CASSSGLAGGETQYF
few,TRBV29-1,TRBD1,TRBJ2-1,TGCAGCGTTAGGGACAGGGGGTTCGACAATGAGCAGTTCTTC,CSVRDRGFDNEQFF
NA,TRBV7-9,TRBD2,TRBJ2-7,TGTGCCAGCAGCAGCGGGGTAAGGAGCTCCTACGAGCAGTACTTC,CASSSGVRSSYEQYF
NA,TRBV19,NA,TRBJ1-2,TGTGCCAGTAGTATGCGCAACTATGGCTACACCTTC,CASSMRNYGYTF
once,TRBV27,TRBD2,TRBJ2-7,TGTGCCAGCAGTTTTACCGGACTAGCGGGAGCCGCCGAGCAGTACTTC,CASSFTGLAGAAEQYF
NA,TRBV7-9,TRBD1,TRBJ2-7,TGTGCCAGCAGCTTTTACGGGACAGATGAATACGAGCAGTACTTC,CASSFYGTDEYEQYF
NA,TRBV19,NA,TRBJ1-1,TGTGCCAGTTCCTTCTCGGTGGTTGCTACTGAAGCTTTCTTT,CASSFSVVATEAFF
NA,TRBV6-4,TRBD2,TRBJ2-1,TGTGCCAGCAGTGACGCAGTAGCGGGAGGGCCCTCGGGAATTTACAATGAGCAGTTCTTC,CASSDAVAGGPSGIYNEQFF
once,TRBV2,TRBD2,TRBJ2-7,TGTGCCAGCAGTGATTACGGGACTAGATACTACGAGCAGTACTTC,CASSDYGTRYYEQYF